One sample yielded the 15 T cell receptor beta chains listed below, sequenced in a study of shared clonotypes between healthy human individuals. Data came from immunoSEQ multiplex PCR; TCRdb stores just in-frame clones and leaves some out. The table records roughly 640,000 clones, more than 95% of them present only once. The sample consisted of naive CD4+ T cells sorted from blood. Subset meaning: CD45RA+ positively selected. These receptors came from a young woman in good health.

The V and J genes are TRBV10-2 and TRBJ1-2; 7 bases agree with TRBD1. The CDR3 contains 12 residues. Germline CDR1 reads WSHSY; CDR2 reads SAAADI. Trimming took 8 bases from V and 2 from J; bases not matched to a gene: 2. The CDR3 bases are TGCGCCAGCTCGGGACAGAACTATGGCTACACCTTC. It yields the protein CASSGQNYGYTF.

V gene TRBV28 combines with J gene TRBJ2-6; 7 bases align to TRBD1. CDR3 length: 16 residues. J lost 0 bases, V lost 7 bases, and 6 bases had no gene match. Germline V gene sequence: CDR1 MDHEN, CDR2 SYDVKM. CDR3: CASNGQVLSGANVLTF. The DNA of the CDR3 is TGTGCCAGCAATGGACAGGTGCTCTCTGGGGCCAACGTCCTGACTTTC.

The rearrangement uses TRBV29-1 and TRBJ1-2; a possible D gene is TRBD1 (5 bases). Trimming removed 2 bases from V and 2 bases from J, with 12 bases in between. This CDR3 has 14 residues. Germline V gene sequence: CDR1 SQVTM, CDR2 ANQGSEA. The CDR3 spells CSVESWTLNYGYTF. The CDR3 nucleotides are TGCAGCGTTGAAAGCTGGACATTAAACTATGGCTACACCTTC.

This clone was detected only once. The chain employs TRBV11-2 and TRBJ2-5; 7 bases line up with TRBD2. This CDR3 is 16 amino acids long. The germline gives CDR1 SGHAT, CDR2 FQNNGV. Unmatched junction bases numbered 6, after V lost 0 bases and J lost 2 bases. CDR3 nucleotide sequence: TGTGCCAGCAGCTTAGATCAATCAGCGGGACAAGAGACCCAGTACTTC. Its protein product is CASSLDQSAGQETQYF. Together with reference TRBV11-2 and TRBJ2-5, the CDR3 gives the full variable domain: EAGVAQSPRYKIIEKRQSVAFWCNPISGHATLYWYQQILGQGPKLLIQFQNNGVVDDSQLPKDRFSAERLKGVDSTLKIQPAKLEDSAVYLCASSLDQSAGQETQYFGPGTRLLVL.

The rearrangement links TRBV6-1 to TRBJ1-3; the D gene is possibly TRBD1 (6 bases). Trimming took 8 bases from V and 2 from J, leaving 10 bases between them. This CDR3 has 13 amino acids. Germline V lookup: CDR1 MNHNS, CDR2 SASEGT. The CDR3 bases are TGTGCCAGCCACAGGGCTCCTGGAAACACCATATATTTT. Its translation: CASHRAPGNTIYF.

The chain carries TRBV30 and TRBJ2-2, with 7 positions matching TRBD1. CDR3 size: 16 residues. V trimming: 2 bases; J trimming: 7 bases; junction bases outside the gene matches: 13. Germline loops: CDR1 GTSNPN, CDR2 SVGIG (reference sequence). The chain's CDR3 is CAWSPTRGGAGGELFF. In DNA form, the CDR3 reads TGTGCCTGGAGTCCCACTAGAGGGGGCGCGGGCGGGGAGCTGTTTTTT.

The chain uses TRBV9 and TRBJ2-7; D is possibly TRBD2 (6 bases). CDR3 length: 15 residues. Germline CDR1 reads SGDLS; CDR2 reads YYNGEE. Trimming shortened V by 3 bases and J by 0 bases, and 13 bases separated the two germline ends. The DNA of the CDR3 is TGTGCCAGCAGCGCCCACGGGAGCGCCTCCTACGAGCAGTACTTC. Its protein is CASSAHGSASYEQYF.

The chain joins TRBV6-5 to TRBJ1-5, with D possibly TRBD1 on 6 matching bases. Trimming removed 2 bases from V and 6 bases from J, with 11 bases in between. Per the germline V gene, CDR1 is MNHEY and CDR2 is SVGAGI. This CDR3 region has 14 residues. CDR3 amino acids: CASSYNRRGQPQHF. In nucleotides, the CDR3 is TGTGCCAGCAGTTACAATCGCAGGGGTCAGCCCCAGCATTTT.

V usage is TRBV4-1 and J usage is TRBJ1-2, with D unclear. Trimming pared 3 bases from V and 3 bases from J, leaving 17 bases between. The CDR3 has 16 residues. From germline, CDR1 is MGHRA and CDR2 YSYEKL. The CDR3 region has the DNA TGCGCCAGCAGCCAGACTGACACCCTCAGAGACTATGGCTACACCTTC. Translation gives CASSQTDTLRDYGYTF.

The CDR3 coding sequence is TGTGCCAGCAGCTTCACCGGGACTAGCGGACCCACAGATACGCAGTATTTT. Translation: CASSFTGTSGPTDTQYF. The V and J genes are TRBV11-3 and TRBJ2-3; TRBD2 aligns across 11 bases. Germline V gene data show CDR1 as SGHNT and CDR2 as YENEEA. V was pared by 3 bases and J by 2 bases, with 7 bases of the junction left unmatched. This CDR3 contains 17 residues.

The J gene is TRBJ1-1, the V gene TRBV7-9; D gene uncertain. This CDR3 has 12 residues. Germline lookup yields CDR1 SEHNR and CDR2 FQNEAQ (reference sequence). Trimming cost V 5 bases and J 8 bases, with 12 bases left between them. CDR3 in amino acids: CASSLQTVEAFF. In DNA form, the CDR3 reads TGTGCCAGCAGCCTACAAACAGTAGAAGCTTTCTTT.

The chain is built from TRBV7-6 and TRBJ2-7; weak D call: TRBD2 (6 bases). V shed 5 bases and J shed 3 bases, with 23 bases lying between them. Germline CDR1 reads SGHVS; CDR2 reads FNYEAQ. The CDR3 is 17 amino acids. CDR3 sequence reads: CASSLNTNRGSIYEQYF. The CDR3 nucleotides are TGTGCCAGCAGCCTAAATACTAATCGGGGGAGTATCTACGAGCAGTACTTC.

CDR3 nucleotides: TGTGCCAGCAGTTACTCATGGACGTCCCAAGAGACCCAGTACTTC. Translated, it gives CASSYSWTSQETQYF. The chain employs TRBV6-5 and TRBJ2-5; D is undetermined. This CDR3 is 15 amino acids long. CDR1 and CDR2 (germline): MNHEY, SVGAGI. The V and J ends lost 0 bases and 1 base respectively, with 9 bases between them.

The chain employs TRBV5-5 and TRBJ2-7; D is perhaps TRBD2 (6 bases). This CDR3 is built from 14 residues. Germline V CDR1 and CDR2: SGHKS, YYEKEE (reference sequence). Trimming stripped 5 bases from V and 2 bases from J, with 14 bases between. This CDR3 is CASSSPGGAYEQYF. The CDR3 DNA sequence: TGTGCCAGCAGTTCACCGGGCGGGGCCTACGAGCAGTACTTC.

This chain uses TRBV7-9 with TRBJ1-4, with D unresolved. Germline V lookup: CDR1 SEHNR, CDR2 FQNEAQ (reference sequence). CDR3 length: 14 amino acids. The V end lost 5 bases, the J end lost 7 bases, and 14 bases lay between the germline ends. The CDR3 sequence is CASSPFNGVEKLFF. The CDR3 nucleotides read TGTGCCAGCAGCCCGTTCAACGGGGTTGAAAAACTGTTTTTT.